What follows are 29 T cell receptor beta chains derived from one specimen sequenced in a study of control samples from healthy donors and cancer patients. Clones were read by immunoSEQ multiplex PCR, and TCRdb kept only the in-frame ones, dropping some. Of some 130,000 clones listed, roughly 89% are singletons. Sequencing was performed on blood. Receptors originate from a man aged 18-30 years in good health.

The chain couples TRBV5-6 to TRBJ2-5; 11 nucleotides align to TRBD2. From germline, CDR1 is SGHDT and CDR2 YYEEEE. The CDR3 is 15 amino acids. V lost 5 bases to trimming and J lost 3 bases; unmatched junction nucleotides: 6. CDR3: CASRPGTSGKETQYF. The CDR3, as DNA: TGTGCCAGCAGGCCCGGGACTAGCGGAAAAGAGACCCAGTACTTC.

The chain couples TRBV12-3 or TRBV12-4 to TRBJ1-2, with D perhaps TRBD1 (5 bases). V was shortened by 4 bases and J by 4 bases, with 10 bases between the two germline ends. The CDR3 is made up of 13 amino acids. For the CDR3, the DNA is TGTGCCAGCAGTTCCCAGGGCTCCTATGGCTACACCTTC. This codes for CASSSQGSYGYTF.

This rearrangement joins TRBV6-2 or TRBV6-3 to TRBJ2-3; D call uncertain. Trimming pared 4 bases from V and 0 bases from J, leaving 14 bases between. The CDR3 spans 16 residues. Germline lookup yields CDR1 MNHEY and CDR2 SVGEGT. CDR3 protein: CASSFYLTASTDTQYF. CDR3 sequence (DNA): TGTGCCAGCAGTTTTTATTTAACAGCTAGCACAGATACGCAGTATTTT.

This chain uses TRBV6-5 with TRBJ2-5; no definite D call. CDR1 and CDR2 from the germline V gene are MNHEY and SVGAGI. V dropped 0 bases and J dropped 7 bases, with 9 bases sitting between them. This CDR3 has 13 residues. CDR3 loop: CASSYSRLGTQYF. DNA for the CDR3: TGTGCCAGCAGTTACTCACGGCTAGGGACCCAGTACTTC.

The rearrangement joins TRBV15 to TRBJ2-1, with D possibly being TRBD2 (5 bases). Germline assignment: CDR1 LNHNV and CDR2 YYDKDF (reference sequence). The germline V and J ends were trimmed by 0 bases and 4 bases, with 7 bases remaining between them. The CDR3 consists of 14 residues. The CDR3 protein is CATSRDPGYNEQFF. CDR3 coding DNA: TGTGCCACCAGCAGAGATCCGGGATACAATGAGCAGTTCTTC.

Here the CDR3 reads CATSDSDRSPPISPLHF. CDR3 in DNA: TGTGCCACCAGTGATTCCGACAGAAGCCCCCCAATTTCACCCCTCCACTTT. The chain carries TRBV24-1 and TRBJ1-6, with D perhaps matching TRBD1 (5 bases). Trimming took off 2 bases at V and 9 bases at J, with 19 bases between the two ends. The CDR3 spans 17 residues. Germline CDR1 is KGHDR and CDR2 is SFDVKD.

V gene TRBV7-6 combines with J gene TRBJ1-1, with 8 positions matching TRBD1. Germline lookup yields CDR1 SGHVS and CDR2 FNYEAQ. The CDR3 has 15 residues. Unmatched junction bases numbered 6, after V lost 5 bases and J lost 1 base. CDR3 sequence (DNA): TGTGCCAGCAGCACGTACAGGGGGAGGAACACTGAAGCTTTCTTT. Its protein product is CASSTYRGRNTEAFF.

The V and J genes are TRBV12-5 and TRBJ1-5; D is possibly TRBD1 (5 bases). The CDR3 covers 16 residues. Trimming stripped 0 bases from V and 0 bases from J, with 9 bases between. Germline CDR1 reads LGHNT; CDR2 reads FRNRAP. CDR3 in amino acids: CASGLVTGISNQPQHF. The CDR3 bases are TGTGCTAGTGGTTTGGTAACAGGAATTAGCAATCAGCCCCAGCATTTT. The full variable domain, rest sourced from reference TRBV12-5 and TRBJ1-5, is DARVTQTPRHKVTEMGQEVTMRCQPILGHNTVFWYRQTMMQGLELLAYFRNRAPLDDSGMPKDRFSAEMPDATLATLKIQPSEPRDSAVYFCASGLVTGISNQPQHFGDGTRLSIL.

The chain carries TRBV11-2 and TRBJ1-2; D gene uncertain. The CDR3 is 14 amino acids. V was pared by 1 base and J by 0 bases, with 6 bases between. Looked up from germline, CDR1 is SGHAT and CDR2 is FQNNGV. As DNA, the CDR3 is TGTGCCAGCAGCTTAGCAGGCCCTAACTATGGCTACACCTTC. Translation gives CASSLAGPNYGYTF.

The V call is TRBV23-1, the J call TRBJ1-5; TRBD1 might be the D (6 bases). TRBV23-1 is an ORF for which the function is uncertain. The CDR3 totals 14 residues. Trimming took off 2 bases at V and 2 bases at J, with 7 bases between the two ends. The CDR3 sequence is CASSQRQGNQPQHF. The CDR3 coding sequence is TGCGCCAGCAGTCAACGACAGGGCAATCAGCCCCAGCATTTT.

The CDR3: CASSSGLRWGETQYF. The DNA of the CDR3 is TGTGCCAGCAGCTCCGGACTCCGTTGGGGAGAGACCCAGTACTTC. The chain links TRBV13 to TRBJ2-5; tentative D call: TRBD2 (5 bases). Germline V lookup: CDR1 PRHDT, CDR2 FYEKMQ (reference sequence). V was trimmed by 4 bases and J by 4 bases, leaving 16 bases between them. This CDR3 contains 15 residues.

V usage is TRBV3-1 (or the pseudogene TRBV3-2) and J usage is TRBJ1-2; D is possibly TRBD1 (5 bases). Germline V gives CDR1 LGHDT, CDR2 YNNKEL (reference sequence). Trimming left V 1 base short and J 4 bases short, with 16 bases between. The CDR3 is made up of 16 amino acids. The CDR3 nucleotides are TGTGCCAGCAGCCAAGGTTTAAAAGGGACTAGCTATGGCTACACCTTC. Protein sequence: CASSQGLKGTSYGYTF.

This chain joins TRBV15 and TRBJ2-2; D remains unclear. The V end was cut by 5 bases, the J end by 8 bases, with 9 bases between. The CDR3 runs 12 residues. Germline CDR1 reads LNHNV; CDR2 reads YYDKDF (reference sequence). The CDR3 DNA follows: TGTGCCACCAGCCCACTTTATGGGGAGCTGTTTTTT. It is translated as CATSPLYGELFF.

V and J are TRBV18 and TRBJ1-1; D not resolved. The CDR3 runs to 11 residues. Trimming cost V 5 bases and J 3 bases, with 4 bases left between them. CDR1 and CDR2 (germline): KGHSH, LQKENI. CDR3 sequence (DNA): TGTGCCAGCTCAAAGGACACTGAAGCTTTCTTT. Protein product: CASSKDTEAFF. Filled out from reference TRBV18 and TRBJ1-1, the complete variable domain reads NAGVMQNPRHLVRRRGQEARLRCSPMKGHSHVYWYRQLPEEGLKFMVYLQKENIIDESGMPKERFSAEFPKEGPSILRIQQVVRGDSAAYFCASSKDTEAFFGQGTRLTVV.

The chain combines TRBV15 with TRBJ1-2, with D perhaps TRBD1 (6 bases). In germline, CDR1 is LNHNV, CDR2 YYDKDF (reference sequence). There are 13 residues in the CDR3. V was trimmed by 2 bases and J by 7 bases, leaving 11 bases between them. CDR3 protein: CATSRTGLSGYTF. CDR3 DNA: TGTGCCACCAGCAGAACAGGGCTGAGTGGCTACACCTTC.

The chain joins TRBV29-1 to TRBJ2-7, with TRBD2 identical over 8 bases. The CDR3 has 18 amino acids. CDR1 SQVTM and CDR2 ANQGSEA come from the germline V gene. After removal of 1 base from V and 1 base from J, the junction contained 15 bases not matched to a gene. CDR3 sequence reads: CSVEGAGGKGSPSYEQYF. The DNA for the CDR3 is TGCAGCGTTGAAGGGGCGGGAGGAAAGGGATCCCCTTCCTACGAGCAGTACTTC.

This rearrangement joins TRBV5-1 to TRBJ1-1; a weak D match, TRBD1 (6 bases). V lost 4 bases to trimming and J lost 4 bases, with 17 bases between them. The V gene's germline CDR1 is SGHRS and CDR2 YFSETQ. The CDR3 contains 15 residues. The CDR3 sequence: CASSASVGALTEAFF. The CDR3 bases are TGCGCCAGCAGCGCCTCTGTGGGGGCCCTCACTGAAGCTTTCTTT.

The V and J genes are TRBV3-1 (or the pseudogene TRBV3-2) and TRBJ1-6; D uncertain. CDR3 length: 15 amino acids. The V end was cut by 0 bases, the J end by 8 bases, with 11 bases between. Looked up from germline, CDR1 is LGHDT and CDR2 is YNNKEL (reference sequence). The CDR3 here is CASSQDGDPDSPLHF. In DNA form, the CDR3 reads TGTGCCAGCAGCCAAGATGGAGACCCGGATTCACCCCTCCACTTT.

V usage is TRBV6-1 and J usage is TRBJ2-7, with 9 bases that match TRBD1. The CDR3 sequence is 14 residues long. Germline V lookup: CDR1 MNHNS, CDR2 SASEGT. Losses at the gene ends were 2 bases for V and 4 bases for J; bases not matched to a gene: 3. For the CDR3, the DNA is TGTGCCAGCAGTGAATGGACAGGGGCATACGAGCAGTACTTC. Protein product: CASSEWTGAYEQYF.

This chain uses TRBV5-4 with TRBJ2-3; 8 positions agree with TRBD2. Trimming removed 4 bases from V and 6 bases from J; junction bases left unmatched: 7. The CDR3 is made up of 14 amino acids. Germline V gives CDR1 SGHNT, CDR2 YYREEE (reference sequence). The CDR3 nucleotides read TGTGCCAGCAGCCCTGGACTAGCAGCGGATACGCAGTATTTT. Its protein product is CASSPGLAADTQYF.

For the CDR3, the DNA is TGTGCCAGCAGCTTAGACTTACTCGGCACAGATACGCAGTATTTT. It is translated as CASSLDLLGTDTQYF. This sequence joins TRBV11-2 and TRBJ2-3; D gene ambiguous. V shed 0 bases and J shed 1 base, with 8 bases lying between them. The CDR3 covers 15 residues. Per the germline V gene, CDR1 is SGHAT and CDR2 is FQNNGV.

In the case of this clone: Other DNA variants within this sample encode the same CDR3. The CDR3 spells CSARADTQYF. CDR3 coding DNA: TGCAGTGCTAGAGCAGATACGCAGTATTTT. The rearrangement uses TRBV20-1 and TRBJ2-3, with unresolved D. In germline, CDR1 is DFQATT, CDR2 SNEGSKA (reference sequence). V dropped 1 base and J dropped 4 bases, with 0 bases sitting between them. The CDR3 runs 10 residues.

CDR3 in amino acids: CASSMQSSNEKLFF. CDR3 DNA sequence: TGTGCCAGTAGTATGCAAAGCTCTAATGAAAAACTGTTTTTT. The V and J genes are TRBV19 and TRBJ1-4; D unclear. Germline CDR1 reads LNHDA; CDR2 reads SQIVND (reference sequence). V was clipped by 3 bases and J by 3 bases, with 8 bases between them. The CDR3 spans 14 residues.

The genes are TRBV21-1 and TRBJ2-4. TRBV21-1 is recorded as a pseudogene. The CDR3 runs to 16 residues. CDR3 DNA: TGTGCCAGCAGCAGCGGTCGGACGTTAGCCAAAAACATTCAGTACTTC. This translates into CASSSGRTLAKNIQYF.

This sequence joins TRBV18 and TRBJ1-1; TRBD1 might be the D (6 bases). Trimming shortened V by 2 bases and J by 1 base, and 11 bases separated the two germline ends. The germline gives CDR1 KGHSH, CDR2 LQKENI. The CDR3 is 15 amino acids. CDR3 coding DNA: TGTGCCAGCTCACCAACCGACAGGCAGAACACTGAAGCTTTCTTT. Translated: CASSPTDRQNTEAFF. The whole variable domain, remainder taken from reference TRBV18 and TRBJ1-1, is NAGVMQNPRHLVRRRGQEARLRCSPMKGHSHVYWYRQLPEEGLKFMVYLQKENIIDESGMPKERFSAEFPKEGPSILRIQQVVRGDSAAYFCASSPTDRQNTEAFFGQGTRLTVV.

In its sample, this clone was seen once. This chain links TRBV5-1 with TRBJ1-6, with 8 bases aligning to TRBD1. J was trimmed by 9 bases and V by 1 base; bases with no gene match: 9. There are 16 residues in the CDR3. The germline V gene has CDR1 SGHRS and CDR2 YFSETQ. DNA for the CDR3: TGCGCCAGCAGCTTGACCCCGGACAGGGTTGTTTCACCCCTCCACTTT. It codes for CASSLTPDRVVSPLHF.

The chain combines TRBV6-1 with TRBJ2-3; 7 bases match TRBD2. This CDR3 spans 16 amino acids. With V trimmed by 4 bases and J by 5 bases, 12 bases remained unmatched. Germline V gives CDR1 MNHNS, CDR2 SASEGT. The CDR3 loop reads CASSVPAGLLGDTQYF. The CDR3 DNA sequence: TGTGCCAGCAGTGTTCCAGCGGGGCTCCTTGGAGATACGCAGTATTTT.

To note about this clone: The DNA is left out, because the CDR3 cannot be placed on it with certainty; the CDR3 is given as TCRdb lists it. The CDR3 loop reads CASRFGQGHSYEQYF. The chain links TRBV12-2 to TRBJ2-7; the DNA was not compared with TRBD1, the D call given in the table. TRBV12-2 is given as a pseudogene. Inclusive of both ends, the CDR3 amounts to 15 amino acids.

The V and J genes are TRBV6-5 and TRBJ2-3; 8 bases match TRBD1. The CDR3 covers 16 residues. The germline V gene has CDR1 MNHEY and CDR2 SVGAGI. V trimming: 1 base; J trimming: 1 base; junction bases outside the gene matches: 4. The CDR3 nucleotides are TGTGCCAGCAGTTACTTCTTGACAGGGGGCACAGATACGCAGTATTTT. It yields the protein CASSYFLTGGTDTQYF.